This T cell receptor (beta chain) was captured by sequencing in a study of Ad26.COV2.S vaccination and SARS-CoV-2 variants. Background on the study: Dosing was one shot or two shots 56 days apart.

Measured with immunoSEQ multiplex PCR; TCRdb has only the in-frame clones, and not every one. Of about 400,000 clones listed, around four fifths are singletons. Study findings and constraints: Assessments of TCR breadth and depth may have underestimated the total T cell responses.

Documented treatment: some 20 received Ad26.COV2.S at low or high dose, single or two shots; 5 received placebo; per-sample allocation not given. All samples were drawn on day 63, counting from the first vaccine or placebo injection. Wuhan-strain SARS-CoV-2 spike was expressed by the Ad26 vector that made up the vaccine. Concerning this clone itself: Antigen unknown.

The sequence derives from a person between 18 and 65 years old who received the Ad26.COV2.S COVID-19 vaccine or a placebo. The sample here was peripheral blood, taken in a trial of Ad26.COV2.S vaccine versus placebo.

The CDR3 loop is CASSEDGSYGYTF. The CDR3 coding sequence is TGTGCCAGCAGTGAGGACGGGTCCTATGGCTACACCTTC. V usage is TRBV6-1 and J usage is TRBJ1-2; D remains ambiguous. Germline V gene sequence: CDR1 MNHNS, CDR2 SASEGT. V lost 3 bases to trimming and J lost 4 bases, with 9 bases between them. The CDR3 consists of 13 residues.